This T cell receptor beta chain is from a study of blood T cell repertoires in COVID-19. Per the authors' pipeline: Nucleated cell counts were estimated from reference gene primer amplification. TCRdb's copy holds only in-frame clones and misses some; the assay was immunoSEQ multiplex PCR. V and J calls and clone size are given by that table; D and trimming were obtained from the DNA. The sample records fewer than 200,000 clones, about 83% being singletons. Trimming pared 8 bases from V and 1 base from J, leaving 9 bases between. This CDR3 comprises 13 residues. Germline CDR1 is MNHNY and CDR2 is SVGAGI (reference sequence).

Sequencing was done on a sample of peripheral blood. The sequence was obtained from a woman older than 75 with acute or convalescent COVID-19. The gene calls are TRBV6-6 and TRBJ1-5, with TRBD1 as a possible D gene (5 bases). DNA of the CDR3: TGTGCCAGCGGCAGGGAAAGCAATCAGCCCCAGCATTTT. Its protein product is CASGRESNQPQHF.